Listed below are T cell receptor beta chains from one sample, sequenced in a study of CD8 T cells in ankylosing spondylitis. Each CDR3 protein is one row after TCRdb ran MiXCR on the 5' RACE reads. The sample has some 250,000 distinct CDR3 sequences, about 10% seen once. The sequenced material came from blood, either unsorted or a sorted T cell fraction (not recorded which). These receptors came from a male donor with ankylosing spondylitis or in good health (not recorded which). The CDR3 runs from the conserved cysteine through the conserved F or W. D genes are given only for firm matches.

D gene: NA
J gene: TRBJ2-3
V gene: TRBV5-1
CDR3 protein: CASRLLSFSTDTQYF

D gene: NA
J gene: TRBJ2-1
V gene: TRBV12-3/TRBV12-4
CDR3 protein: CASSEIGEQFF

D gene: NA
J gene: TRBJ1-5
V gene: TRBV20-1
CDR3 protein: CSSGRAKDQPQHF

D gene: NA
J gene: TRBJ2-1
V gene: TRBV10-2
CDR3 protein: CASRRESSYNEQFF

D gene: NA
J gene: TRBJ2-2
V gene: TRBV11-3
CDR3 protein: CASSFLGVNTGELFF

D gene: TRBD1
J gene: TRBJ2-4
V gene: TRBV7-8
CDR3 protein: CASSRRQGKAKNIQYF

D gene: TRBD1
J gene: TRBJ2-5
V gene: TRBV29-1
CDR3 protein: CSVAGGTEGETQYF

D gene: TRBD2
J gene: TRBJ2-5
V gene: TRBV12-3/TRBV12-4
CDR3 protein: CASTPGGLAQETQYF

D gene: NA
J gene: TRBJ2-3
V gene: TRBV7-9
CDR3 protein: CASHLTSTDTQYF

D gene: NA
J gene: TRBJ1-1
V gene: TRBV20-1
CDR3 protein: CSARTGIRMNTEAFF

D gene: NA
J gene: TRBJ2-7
V gene: TRBV10-3
CDR3 protein: CAISEKAGTDYEQYF

D gene: NA
J gene: TRBJ2-7
V gene: TRBV7-8
CDR3 protein: CASSPAQVEQYF

D gene: NA
J gene: TRBJ1-1
V gene: TRBV7-6
CDR3 protein: CASSLEQGDTEAFF

D gene: NA
J gene: TRBJ2-3
V gene: TRBV24-1
CDR3 protein: CATSPPGENTQYF

D gene: TRBD1
J gene: TRBJ1-4
V gene: TRBV12-3/TRBV12-4
CDR3 protein: CASSHYRGQRSEKLFF

D gene: TRBD2
J gene: TRBJ2-7
V gene: TRBV10-3
CDR3 protein: CAISAAPGTSVHYEQYF

D gene: NA
J gene: TRBJ1-2
V gene: TRBV11-2
CDR3 protein: CASSLDHTSRGYTF

D gene: NA
J gene: TRBJ1-5
V gene: TRBV6-5
CDR3 protein: CASSYPDGQANQPQHF

D gene: NA
J gene: TRBJ2-3
V gene: TRBV11-2
CDR3 protein: CASSLDRTQYF

D gene: TRBD1
J gene: TRBJ1-1
V gene: TRBV6-1
CDR3 protein: CASSADRVSTEAFF

D gene: NA
J gene: TRBJ2-5
V gene: TRBV20-1
CDR3 protein: CSARPITQETQYF

D gene: NA
J gene: TRBJ2-7
V gene: TRBV20-1
CDR3 protein: CSARADSVSYEQYF

D gene: NA
J gene: TRBJ2-4
V gene: TRBV6-2/TRBV6-3
CDR3 protein: CASSYVSAKNIQYF

D gene: NA
J gene: TRBJ2-1
V gene: TRBV7-9
CDR3 protein: CASSLPGSYEQFF

D gene: TRBD1
J gene: TRBJ2-7
V gene: TRBV12-3/TRBV12-4
CDR3 protein: CASSSGQIMQYF

D gene: TRBD1
J gene: TRBJ1-2
V gene: TRBV15
CDR3 protein: CATSRATGDVYGYTF

D gene: NA
J gene: TRBJ1-2
V gene: TRBV28
CDR3 protein: CASRVQQGGSEGYTF

D gene: NA
J gene: TRBJ2-3
V gene: TRBV5-1
CDR3 protein: CASSLEGGRTDTQYF